This entry lists 19 T cell receptor beta chains sequenced from one sample in a study of memory CD4+ T cells and cytomegalovirus serostatus. The assay was immunoSEQ multiplex PCR, and TCRdb's table has in-frame clones only and misses some. This sample has around 53,000 clones, with 65% to 80% found just once. Single viable CD3+CD4+CD8-CD45RO+ cells were sorted as the memory CD4+ T cells. The sample taken for sequencing was memory CD4+ T cells from blood. These receptors were obtained from an adult in good health and CMV-seronegative.

This chain connects TRBV28 to TRBJ2-3; no clear D gene. V lost 4 bases and J lost 4, with 15 bases in between. CDR3 size: 15 residues. Germline loops: CDR1 MDHEN, CDR2 SYDVKM. The CDR3: CASSSPGPTADTQYF. CDR3 sequence (DNA): TGTGCCAGCAGTTCTCCTGGACCTACCGCAGATACGCAGTATTTT.

The chain recombines TRBV2 with TRBJ1-5; D call uncertain. Germline-derived CDR1 and CDR2 are SNHLY and FYNNEI. The CDR3 loop spans 14 amino acids. V was cut by 3 bases and J by 4 bases, with 10 bases left in between. The CDR3 spells CASSDRQRNQPQHF. Here the CDR3 DNA reads TGTGCCAGCAGTGATCGGCAGCGAAATCAGCCCCAGCATTTT.

The CDR3 coding sequence is TGTGCTAGTGGTTCGTGGGACAACAATCAGCCCCAGCATTTT. Amino acid sequence: CASGSWDNNQPQHF. The chain uses TRBV12-5 and TRBJ1-5; D is perhaps TRBD1 (6 bases). CDR1 is LGHNT, CDR2 FRNRAP, per germline. CDR3 length equals 14 residues. V lost 4 bases and J 3 bases, leaving 10 bases between the germline ends.

The chain carries TRBV30 and TRBJ1-2, with 7 bases matching TRBD1. This CDR3 has 15 amino acids. The trim removed 2 bases at V and 7 bases at J, leaving 13 bases unmatched. Looked up from germline, CDR1 is GTSNPN and CDR2 is SVGIG (reference sequence). The CDR3 loop reads CAWSTGTAGGIGYTF. CDR3 DNA: TGTGCCTGGAGTACCGGGACAGCGGGTGGGATTGGCTACACCTTC.

This rearrangement joins TRBV19 to TRBJ1-3; 8 bases agree with TRBD1. Trimming took 6 bases from V and 9 from J; bases not matched to a gene: 10. The CDR3 extends over 14 amino acids. Germline V gene sequence: CDR1 LNHDA, CDR2 SQIVND (reference sequence). CDR3 sequence: CASSSQGAIGTIYF. The CDR3, as DNA: TGTGCCAGTAGCAGCCAGGGGGCTATTGGCACCATATATTTT.

This clone was observed a single time. V is TRBV19 and J is TRBJ1-1; possibly TRBD1 for D (6 bases). Germline values: CDR1 LNHDA, CDR2 SQIVND (reference sequence). There are 13 residues in the CDR3. The V end was cut by 6 bases, the J end by 1 base, with 9 bases between. CDR3 protein: CASRGQTNTEAFF. The CDR3 region has the DNA TGTGCCAGTAGGGGACAAACGAACACTGAAGCTTTCTTT.

The rearrangement joins TRBV6-1 to TRBJ1-5; no clear D gene. Trimming pared 7 bases from V and 1 base from J, leaving 14 bases between. In germline, CDR1 is MNHNS, CDR2 SASEGT. The CDR3 totals 15 residues. In nucleotides, the CDR3 is TGTGCCAGCATTCTCGGTAGCGGGAGCAATCAGCCCCAGCATTTT. It specifies CASILGSGSNQPQHF.

V gene TRBV29-1 combines with J gene TRBJ2-3; 8 bases map to TRBD2. Germline assignment: CDR1 SQVTM and CDR2 ANQGSEA. CDR3 length: 14 residues. CDR3 sequence reads: CTTSGGGGSDTQYF. The CDR3 coding sequence is TGCACCACCTCGGGAGGGGGAGGTTCAGATACGCAGTATTTT.

V gene TRBV7-8 combines with J gene TRBJ2-7; 7 nucleotides line up with TRBD2. This CDR3 has 14 residues. Germline V gene lookup returns CDR1 SGHVS and CDR2 FQNEAQ. Trimming removed 4 bases from V and 7 bases from J; junction bases left unmatched: 10. This chain's CDR3 is CASSWRETSREQYF. The CDR3 nucleotides read TGTGCCAGCAGCTGGAGGGAGACTAGCCGGGAGCAGTACTTC.

With regard to this clone: At one of its ends the junction is not consistent with the germline gene, which may arise from a read error. The V gene is TRBV6-5, the J gene TRBJ1-5, with 9 bases lining up with TRBD1. There are 14 residues in the CDR3. Germline V lookup: CDR1 MNHEY, CDR2 SVGAGI. CDR3 DNA sequence: TGCGCCGTGTTTGGGACAGGGTTGAATAAGCCCCAGCATTTT. Translation gives CAVFGTGLNKPQHF.

This clone was picked up a small number of times. V and J are TRBV30 and TRBJ1-4; D gene ambiguous. The CDR3 is 14 amino acids. In germline, CDR1 is GTSNPN, CDR2 SVGIG (reference sequence). Trimming removed 0 bases at V and 5 bases at J, with 10 bases between. The CDR3 coding sequence is TGTGCCTGGAGTGTATTGGGTCAGAATGAAAAACTGTTTTTT. Its translation: CAWSVLGQNEKLFF.

The chain combines TRBV5-4 with TRBJ2-7; D perhaps matches TRBD1 (5 bases). V was shortened by 0 bases and J by 6 bases, with 10 bases between the two germline ends. CDR3 length: 13 amino acids. Germline V gene lookup returns CDR1 SGHNT and CDR2 YYREEE (reference sequence). The chain's CDR3 is CASSLEGVGEQYF. CDR3 DNA: TGTGCCAGCAGCTTGGAAGGGGTCGGCGAGCAGTACTTC.

In this sample, this clone turned up a few times. This chain uses TRBV7-2 with TRBJ2-3; TRBD2 agrees at 7 bases. Trimming took 4 bases from V and 3 from J; bases not matched to a gene: 10. This CDR3 is built from 16 residues. CDR1 is SGHTA and CDR2 is FQGNSA in the germline V gene. The CDR3, as DNA: TGTGCCAGCAGCTCCCCCCGGAGCGGGGCAACAGATACGCAGTATTTT. Translation gives CASSSPRSGATDTQYF.

The chain uses TRBV2 and TRBJ2-2; D might be TRBD2 (5 bases). Germline V lookup: CDR1 SNHLY, CDR2 FYNNEI. The CDR3 runs to 15 residues. Trimming took 6 bases from V and 2 from J, leaving 13 bases between them. CDR3 loop: CASRGSGRNTGELFF. The CDR3 bases are TGTGCCAGCAGAGGGAGTGGGAGAAACACCGGGGAGCTGTTTTTT.

The genes are TRBV6-5 and TRBJ2-5; the D is unclear. The germline CDR1 and CDR2 sequences are MNHEY and SVGAGI. The V and J ends lost 5 bases and 6 bases respectively, with 16 bases between them. The CDR3 extends over 14 amino acids. DNA of the CDR3: TGTGCCAGCAGTAACTTAGAGTTAAGTAAGACCCAGTACTTC. Encoded protein: CASSNLELSKTQYF.

DNA of the CDR3: TGCGCCAGCAGCCAAAGGGCCACGGGACAGAACTATGGCTACACCTTC. Translating gives CASSQRATGQNYGYTF. The chain uses TRBV4-1 and TRBJ1-2, with 7 bases matching TRBD1. The V and J ends lost 2 bases and 2 bases, in that order; junction bases with no gene match: 8. From germline, CDR1 is MGHRA and CDR2 YSYEKL. The CDR3 has 16 residues.

The count of this clone is one. This chain uses TRBV7-2 with TRBJ2-5; no reliable D call. In germline, CDR1 is SGHTA, CDR2 FQGNSA. Between the trimmed V and J ends, which lost 1 base and 3 bases, there was a span of 9 bases. The CDR3 spans 14 residues. CDR3 sequence (DNA): TGTGCCAGCAGCTTAGTTCGGATGAAAGAGACCCAGTACTTC. It yields the protein CASSLVRMKETQYF.

This chain uses TRBV19 with TRBJ2-2, with 11 nucleotides matching TRBD2. Germline V CDR1 and CDR2: LNHDA, SQIVND (reference sequence). The CDR3 contains 16 residues. V shed 5 bases, J shed 4 bases, and the junction held 6 bases outside the gene matches. CDR3: CASSGGSGRGTGELFF. The CDR3 DNA follows: TGTGCCAGTAGTGGGGGTAGCGGGAGGGGCACCGGGGAGCTGTTTTTT.

CDR3 sequence reads: CSVDDRGHETQYF. CDR3 nucleotides: TGCAGCGTTGATGACAGGGGCCATGAGACCCAGTACTTC. The chain carries TRBV29-1 and TRBJ2-5; 8 bases are shared with TRBD1. CDR1 and CDR2 (germline): SQVTM, ANQGSEA. CDR3 size: 13 residues. Germline trimming cut 3 bases from V and 5 bases from J; bases unmatched to any gene: 5.